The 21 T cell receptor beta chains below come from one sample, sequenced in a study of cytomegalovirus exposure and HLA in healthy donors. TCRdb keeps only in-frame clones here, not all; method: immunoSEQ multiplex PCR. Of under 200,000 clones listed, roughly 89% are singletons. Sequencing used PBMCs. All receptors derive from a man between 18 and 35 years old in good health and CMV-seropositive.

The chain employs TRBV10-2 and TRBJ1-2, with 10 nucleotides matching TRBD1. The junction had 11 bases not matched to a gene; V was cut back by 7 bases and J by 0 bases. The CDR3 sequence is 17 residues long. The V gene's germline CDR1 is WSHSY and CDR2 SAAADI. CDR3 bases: TGCGCCAGCACCCTGACAGGGGGCGCAGGGCCTAACTATGGCTACACCTTC. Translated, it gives CASTLTGGAGPNYGYTF.

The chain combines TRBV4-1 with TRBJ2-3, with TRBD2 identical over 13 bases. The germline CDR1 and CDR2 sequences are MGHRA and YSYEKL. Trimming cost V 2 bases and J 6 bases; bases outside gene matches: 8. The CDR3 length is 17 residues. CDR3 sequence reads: CASSQKTSGRSGDTQYF. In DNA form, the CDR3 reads TGCGCCAGCAGCCAAAAGACTAGCGGGAGGTCGGGGGATACGCAGTATTTT.

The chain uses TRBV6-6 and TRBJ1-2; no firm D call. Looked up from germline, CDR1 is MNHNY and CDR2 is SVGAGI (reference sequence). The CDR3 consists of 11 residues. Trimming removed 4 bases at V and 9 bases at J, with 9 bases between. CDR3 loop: CASSLRDSYTF. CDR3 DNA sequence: TGTGCCAGCAGTTTACGGGATAGCTACACCTTC.

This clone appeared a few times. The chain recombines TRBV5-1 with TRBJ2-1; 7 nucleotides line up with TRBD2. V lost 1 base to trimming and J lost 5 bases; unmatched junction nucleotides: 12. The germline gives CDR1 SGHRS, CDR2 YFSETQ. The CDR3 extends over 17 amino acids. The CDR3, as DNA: TGCGCCAGCAGCTTGCCCACTCGGCTAGCGGCCAACAATGAGCAGTTCTTC. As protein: CASSLPTRLAANNEQFF.

CDR3 loop: CASSPNRDTEAFF. CDR3 coding DNA: TGTGCCAGCAGCCCCAACAGGGACACTGAAGCTTTCTTT. V gene TRBV4-2 combines with J gene TRBJ1-1; a possible D gene is TRBD1 (6 bases). CDR1 is LGHNA and CDR2 is YNFKEQ in the germline V gene. The V gene lost 4 bases and the J gene lost 3 bases, with 9 bases spanning the gap. The CDR3 sequence is 13 residues long.

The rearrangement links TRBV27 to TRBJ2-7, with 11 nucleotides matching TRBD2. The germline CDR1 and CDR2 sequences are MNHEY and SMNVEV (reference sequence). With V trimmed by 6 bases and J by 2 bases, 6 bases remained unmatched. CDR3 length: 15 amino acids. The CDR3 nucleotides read TGTGCCAGCAGATATTCTAGCGGGGGGACCTACGAGCAGTACTTC. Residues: CASRYSSGGTYEQYF.

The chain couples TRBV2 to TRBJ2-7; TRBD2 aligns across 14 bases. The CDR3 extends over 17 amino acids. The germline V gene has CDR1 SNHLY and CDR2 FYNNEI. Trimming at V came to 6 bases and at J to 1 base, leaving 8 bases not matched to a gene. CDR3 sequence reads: CASRGTSGSRLSYEQYF. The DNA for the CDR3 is TGTGCCAGCAGAGGGACTAGCGGGAGTCGGCTATCCTACGAGCAGTACTTC.

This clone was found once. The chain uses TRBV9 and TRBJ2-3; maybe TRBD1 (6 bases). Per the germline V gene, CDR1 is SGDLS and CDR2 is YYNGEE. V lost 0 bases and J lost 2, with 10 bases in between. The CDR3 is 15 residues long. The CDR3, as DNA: TGTGCCAGCAGCGTAGACCGGGACACCACAGATACGCAGTATTTT. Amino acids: CASSVDRDTTDTQYF.

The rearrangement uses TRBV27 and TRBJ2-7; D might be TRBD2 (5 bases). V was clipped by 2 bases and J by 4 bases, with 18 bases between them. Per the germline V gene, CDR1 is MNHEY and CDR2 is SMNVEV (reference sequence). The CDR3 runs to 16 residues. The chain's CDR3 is CASSLIPQTTFYEQYF. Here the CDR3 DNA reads TGTGCCAGCAGTTTAATCCCTCAGACTACTTTTTACGAGCAGTACTTC.

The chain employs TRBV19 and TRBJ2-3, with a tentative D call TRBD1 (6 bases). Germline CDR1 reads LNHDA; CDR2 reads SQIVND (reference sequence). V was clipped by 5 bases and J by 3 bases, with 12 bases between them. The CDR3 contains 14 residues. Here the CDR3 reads CASSGRTATDTQYF. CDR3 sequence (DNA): TGTGCCAGTAGTGGACGGACAGCGACAGATACGCAGTATTTT.

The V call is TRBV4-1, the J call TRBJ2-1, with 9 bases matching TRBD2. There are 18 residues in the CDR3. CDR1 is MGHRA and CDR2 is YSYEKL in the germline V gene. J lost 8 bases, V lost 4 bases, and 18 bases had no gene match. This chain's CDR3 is CASSPLILREGRIDEQFF. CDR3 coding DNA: TGCGCCAGCAGCCCTCTTATATTGCGGGAGGGCCGGATAGATGAGCAGTTCTTC.

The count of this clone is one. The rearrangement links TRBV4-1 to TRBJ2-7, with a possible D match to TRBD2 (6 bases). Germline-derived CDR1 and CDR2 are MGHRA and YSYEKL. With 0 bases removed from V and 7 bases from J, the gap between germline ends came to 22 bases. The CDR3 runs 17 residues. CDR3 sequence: CASSQEWLGTPMREQYF. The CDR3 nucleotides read TGCGCCAGCAGCCAAGAATGGCTTGGGACTCCGATGCGGGAGCAGTACTTC.

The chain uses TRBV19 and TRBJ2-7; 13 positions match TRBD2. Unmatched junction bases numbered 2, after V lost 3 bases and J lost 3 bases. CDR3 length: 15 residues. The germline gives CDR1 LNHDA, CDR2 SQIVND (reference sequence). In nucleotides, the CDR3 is TGTGCCAGTAGTATTGGACTAGCGGGAGTCTACGAGCAGTACTTC. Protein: CASSIGLAGVYEQYF.

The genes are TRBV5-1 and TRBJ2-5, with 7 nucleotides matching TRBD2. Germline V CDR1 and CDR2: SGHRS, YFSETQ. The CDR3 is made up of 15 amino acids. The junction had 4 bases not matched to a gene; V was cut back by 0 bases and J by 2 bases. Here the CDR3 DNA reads TGCGCCAGCAGCTTGGCCCGGGACTATCAAGAGACCCAGTACTTC. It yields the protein CASSLARDYQETQYF. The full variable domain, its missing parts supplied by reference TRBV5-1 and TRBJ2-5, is KAGVTQTPRYLIKTRGQQVTLSCSPISGHRSVSWYQQTPGQGLQFLFEYFSETQRNKGNFPGRFSGRQFSNSRSEMNVSTLELGDSALYLCASSLARDYQETQYFGPGTRLLVL.

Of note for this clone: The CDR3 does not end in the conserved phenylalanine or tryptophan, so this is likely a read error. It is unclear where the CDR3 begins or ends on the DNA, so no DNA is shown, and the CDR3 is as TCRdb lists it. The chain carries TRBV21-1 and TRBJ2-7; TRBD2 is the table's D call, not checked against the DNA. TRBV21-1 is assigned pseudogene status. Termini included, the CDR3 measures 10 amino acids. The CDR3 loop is CASNPSPGGS.

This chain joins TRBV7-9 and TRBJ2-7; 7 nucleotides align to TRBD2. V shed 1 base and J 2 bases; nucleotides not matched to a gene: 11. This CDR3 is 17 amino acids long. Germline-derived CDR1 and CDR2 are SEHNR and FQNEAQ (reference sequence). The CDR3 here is CASSLDPWGGETYEQYF. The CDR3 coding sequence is TGTGCCAGCAGCTTAGACCCCTGGGGGGGAGAGACCTACGAGCAGTACTTC.

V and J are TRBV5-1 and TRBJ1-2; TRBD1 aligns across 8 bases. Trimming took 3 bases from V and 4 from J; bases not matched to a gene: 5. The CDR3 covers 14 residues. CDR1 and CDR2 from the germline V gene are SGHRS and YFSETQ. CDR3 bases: TGCGCCAGCAGCTGGGACAGGCCCACCTATGGCTACACCTTC. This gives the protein CASSWDRPTYGYTF.

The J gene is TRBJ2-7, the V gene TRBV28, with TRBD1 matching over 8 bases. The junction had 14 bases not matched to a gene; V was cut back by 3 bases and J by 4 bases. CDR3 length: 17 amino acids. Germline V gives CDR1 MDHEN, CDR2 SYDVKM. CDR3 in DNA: TGTGCCAGCAGTTTGATGACCCCAACGGGACAGGCTTACGAGCAGTACTTC. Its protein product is CASSLMTPTGQAYEQYF.

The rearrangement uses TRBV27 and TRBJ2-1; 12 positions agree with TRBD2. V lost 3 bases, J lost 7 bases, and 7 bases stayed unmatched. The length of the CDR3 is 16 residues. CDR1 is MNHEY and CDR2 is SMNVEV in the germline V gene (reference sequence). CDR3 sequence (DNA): TGTGCCAGCAGTTTTTATCTAGCGGGAGGGCCTAATGAGCAGTTCTTC. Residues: CASSFYLAGGPNEQFF.

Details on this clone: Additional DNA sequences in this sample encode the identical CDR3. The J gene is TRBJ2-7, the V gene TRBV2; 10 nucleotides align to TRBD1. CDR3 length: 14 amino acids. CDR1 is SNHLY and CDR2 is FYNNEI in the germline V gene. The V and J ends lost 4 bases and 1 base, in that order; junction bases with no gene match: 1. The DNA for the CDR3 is TGTGCCAGCAGTGGACAGGGGGCTTCCTACGAGCAGTACTTC. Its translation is CASSGQGASYEQYF.

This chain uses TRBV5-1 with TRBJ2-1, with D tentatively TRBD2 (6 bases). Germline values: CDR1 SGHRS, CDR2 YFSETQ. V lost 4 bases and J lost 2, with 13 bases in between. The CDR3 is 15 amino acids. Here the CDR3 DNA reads TGCGCCAGCAGCCTTCAGGGACTTACCTACAATGAGCAGTTCTTC. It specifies CASSLQGLTYNEQFF.